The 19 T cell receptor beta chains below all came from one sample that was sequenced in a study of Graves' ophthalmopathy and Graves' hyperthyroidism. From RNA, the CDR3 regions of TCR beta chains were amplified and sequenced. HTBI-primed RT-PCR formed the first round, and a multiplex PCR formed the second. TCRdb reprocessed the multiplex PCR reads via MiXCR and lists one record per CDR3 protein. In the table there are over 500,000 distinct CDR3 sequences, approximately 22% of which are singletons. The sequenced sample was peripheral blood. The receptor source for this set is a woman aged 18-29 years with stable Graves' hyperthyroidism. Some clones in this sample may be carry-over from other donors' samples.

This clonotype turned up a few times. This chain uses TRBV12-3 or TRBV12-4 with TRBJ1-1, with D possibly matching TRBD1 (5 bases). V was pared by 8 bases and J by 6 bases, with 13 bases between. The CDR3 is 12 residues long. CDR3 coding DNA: TGTGCCAGCCATCGAGGGACCGCTGAAGCTTTCTTT. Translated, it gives CASHRGTAEAFF.

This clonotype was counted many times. This CDR3 reads CASSPGGWTSGRENQETQYF. The DNA for the CDR3 is TGCGCCAGCAGCCCCGGGGGGTGGACTAGCGGGAGAGAAAACCAAGAGACCCAGTACTTC. The chain joins TRBV4-1 to TRBJ2-5; 13 bases map to TRBD2. V shed 4 bases and J 0 bases; nucleotides not matched to a gene: 14. The CDR3 runs to 20 residues. Germline V CDR1 and CDR2: MGHRA, YSYEKL.

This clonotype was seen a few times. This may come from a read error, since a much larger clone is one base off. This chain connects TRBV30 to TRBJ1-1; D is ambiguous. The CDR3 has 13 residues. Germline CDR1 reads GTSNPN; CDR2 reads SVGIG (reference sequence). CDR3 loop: CARSRRTDTEAFF. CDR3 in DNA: TGTGCCCGGAGTAGACGTACGGACACTGAAGCTTTCTTT.

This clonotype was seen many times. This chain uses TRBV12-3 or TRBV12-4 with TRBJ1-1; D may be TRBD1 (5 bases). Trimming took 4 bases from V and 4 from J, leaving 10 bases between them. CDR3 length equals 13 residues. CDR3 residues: CASSWGSPTEAFF. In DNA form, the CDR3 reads TGTGCCAGCAGTTGGGGGTCCCCCACTGAAGCTTTCTTT.

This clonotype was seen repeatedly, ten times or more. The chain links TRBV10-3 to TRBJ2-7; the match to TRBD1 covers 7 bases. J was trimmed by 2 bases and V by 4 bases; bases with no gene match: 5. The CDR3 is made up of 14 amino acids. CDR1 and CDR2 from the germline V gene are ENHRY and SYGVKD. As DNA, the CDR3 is TGTGCCATCAGTGCAGGACAGGCTACCTACGAGCAGTACTTC. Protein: CAISAGQATYEQYF.

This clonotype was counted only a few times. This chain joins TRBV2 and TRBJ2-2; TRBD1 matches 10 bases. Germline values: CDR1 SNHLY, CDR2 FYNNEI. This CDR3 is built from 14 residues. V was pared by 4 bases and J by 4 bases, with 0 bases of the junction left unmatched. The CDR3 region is CASSGDRGTGELFF. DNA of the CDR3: TGTGCCAGCAGTGGGGACAGGGGCACCGGGGAGCTGTTTTTT.

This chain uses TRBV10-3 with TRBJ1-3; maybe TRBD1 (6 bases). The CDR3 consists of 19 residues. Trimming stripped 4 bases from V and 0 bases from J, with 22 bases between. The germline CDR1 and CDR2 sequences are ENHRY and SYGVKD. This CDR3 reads CAISAGQPFRGVSGNTIYF. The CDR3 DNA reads TGTGCCATCAGTGCCGGACAGCCCTTTCGGGGGGTCTCTGGAAACACCATATATTTT.

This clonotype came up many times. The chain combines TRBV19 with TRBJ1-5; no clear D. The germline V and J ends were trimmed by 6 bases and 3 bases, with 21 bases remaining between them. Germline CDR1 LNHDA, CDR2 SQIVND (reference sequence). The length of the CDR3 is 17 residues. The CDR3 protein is CASSDRSATPVNQPQHF. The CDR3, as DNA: TGTGCCAGTAGCGACCGCAGTGCGACACCAGTCAATCAGCCCCAGCATTTT.

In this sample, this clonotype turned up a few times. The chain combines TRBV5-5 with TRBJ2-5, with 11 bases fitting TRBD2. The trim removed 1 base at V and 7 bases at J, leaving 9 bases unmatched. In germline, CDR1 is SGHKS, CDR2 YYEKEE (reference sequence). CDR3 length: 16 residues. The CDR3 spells CASSLSQTSGGRTQYF. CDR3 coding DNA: TGTGCCAGCAGCTTGTCCCAAACTAGCGGGGGACGGACCCAGTACTTC. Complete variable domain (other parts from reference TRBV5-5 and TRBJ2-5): DAGVTQSPTHLIKTRGQQVTLRCSPISGHKSVSWYQQVLGQGPQFIFQYYEKEERGRGNFPDRFSARQFPNYSSELNVNALLLGDSALYLCASSLSQTSGGRTQYFGPGTRLLVL.

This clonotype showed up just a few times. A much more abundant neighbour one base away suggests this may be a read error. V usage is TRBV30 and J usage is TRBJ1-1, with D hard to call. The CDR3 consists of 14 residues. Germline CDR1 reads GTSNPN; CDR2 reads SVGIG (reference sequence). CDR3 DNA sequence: TGTTCCTGGAGTTACGGACCCCCGCGGACTGAAGCTTTCTTT. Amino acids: CSWSYGPPRTEAFF.

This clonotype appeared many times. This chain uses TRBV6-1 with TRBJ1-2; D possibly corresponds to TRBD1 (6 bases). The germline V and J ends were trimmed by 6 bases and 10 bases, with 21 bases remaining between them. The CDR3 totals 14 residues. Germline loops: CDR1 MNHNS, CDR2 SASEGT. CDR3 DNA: TGTGCCAGCAGCGGAGGTTGGGACATTGCAAACTACACCTTC. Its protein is CASSGGWDIANYTF.

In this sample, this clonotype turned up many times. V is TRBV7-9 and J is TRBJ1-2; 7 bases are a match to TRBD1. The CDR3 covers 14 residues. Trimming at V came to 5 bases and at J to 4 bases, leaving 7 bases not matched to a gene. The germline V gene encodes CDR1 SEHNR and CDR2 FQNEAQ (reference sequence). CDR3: CASSPTTGSYGYTF. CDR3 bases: TGTGCCAGCAGCCCAACGACAGGGTCCTATGGCTACACCTTC.

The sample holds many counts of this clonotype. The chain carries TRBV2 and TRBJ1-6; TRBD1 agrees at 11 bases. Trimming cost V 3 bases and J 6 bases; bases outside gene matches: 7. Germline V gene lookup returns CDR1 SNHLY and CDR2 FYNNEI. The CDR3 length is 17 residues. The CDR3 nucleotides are TGTGCCAGCAGTGATGCCTCCGGGACAGGGGGTAATTCACCCCTCCACTTT. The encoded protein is CASSDASGTGGNSPLHF.

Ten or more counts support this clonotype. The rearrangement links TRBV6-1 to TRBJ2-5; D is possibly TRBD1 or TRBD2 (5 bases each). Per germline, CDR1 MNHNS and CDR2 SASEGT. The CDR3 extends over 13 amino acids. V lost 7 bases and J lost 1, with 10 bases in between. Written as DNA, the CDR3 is TGTGCCAGCACGGGACGGCTCCAAGAGACCCAGTACTTC. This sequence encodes CASTGRLQETQYF.

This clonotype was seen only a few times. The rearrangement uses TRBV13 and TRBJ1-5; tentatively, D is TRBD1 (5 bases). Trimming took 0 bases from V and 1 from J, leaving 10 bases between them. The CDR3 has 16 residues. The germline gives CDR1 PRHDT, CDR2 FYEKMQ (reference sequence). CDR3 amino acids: CASSLGRRESNQPQHF. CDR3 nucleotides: TGTGCCAGCAGCTTAGGTCGCAGGGAGAGCAATCAGCCCCAGCATTTT.

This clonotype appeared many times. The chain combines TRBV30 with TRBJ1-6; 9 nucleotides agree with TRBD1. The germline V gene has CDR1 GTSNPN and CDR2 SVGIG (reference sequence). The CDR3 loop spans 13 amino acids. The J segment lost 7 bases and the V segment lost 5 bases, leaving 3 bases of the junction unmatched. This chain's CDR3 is CAWQQGANSPLHF. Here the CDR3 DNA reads TGTGCCTGGCAACAGGGGGCGAATTCACCCCTCCACTTT. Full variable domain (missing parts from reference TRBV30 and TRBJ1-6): SQTIHQWPATLVQPVGSPLSLECTVEGTSNPNLYWYRQAAGRGLQLLFYSVGIGQISSEVPQNLSASRPQDRQFILSSKKLLLSDSGFYLCAWQQGANSPLHFGNGTRLTVT.

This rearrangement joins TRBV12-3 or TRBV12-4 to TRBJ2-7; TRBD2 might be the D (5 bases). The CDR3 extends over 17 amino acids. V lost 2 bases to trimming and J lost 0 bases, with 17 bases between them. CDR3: CASSLTLRGPHSYEQYF. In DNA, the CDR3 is TGTGCCAGCAGTTTAACCTTGCGCGGGCCGCACTCCTACGAGCAGTACTTC.

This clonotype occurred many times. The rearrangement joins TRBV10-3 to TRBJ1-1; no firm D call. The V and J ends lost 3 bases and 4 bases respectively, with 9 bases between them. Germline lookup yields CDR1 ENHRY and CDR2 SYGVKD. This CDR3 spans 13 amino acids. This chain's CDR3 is CAISDALITEAFF. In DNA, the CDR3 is TGTGCCATCAGTGACGCTCTTATCACTGAAGCTTTCTTT.

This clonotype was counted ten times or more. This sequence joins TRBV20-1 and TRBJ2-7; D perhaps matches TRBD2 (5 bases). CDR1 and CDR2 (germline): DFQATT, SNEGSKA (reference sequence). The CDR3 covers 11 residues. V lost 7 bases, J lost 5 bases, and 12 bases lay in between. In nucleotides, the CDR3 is TGCAGTGTGGTAGGGAGCCACGAGCAGTACTTC. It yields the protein CSVVGSHEQYF.